This TCR beta chain was sequenced during a study of T cells in Graves' hyperthyroidism and ophthalmopathy. V lost 8 bases and J lost 9, with 17 bases in between. In germline, CDR1 is SGHVS, CDR2 FNYEAQ. The CDR3 covers 14 residues. This clonotype was counted between two and nine times. Regions amplified from RNA transcripts were the TCR beta CDR3 regions. In the first-round RT-PCR of the TCR CDR3, the HTBI primer set was used. A single record per CDR3 protein comes from TCRdb applying MiXCR to the multiplex PCR reads. The sample includes around 620,000 distinct CDR3 sequences, about 14% of them seen just once.

The sample was blood. The chain carries TRBV7-6 and TRBJ1-6, with TRBD1 as a possible D gene (6 bases). This TCR was recovered from a woman aged 18 to 35 with Graves' ophthalmopathy. The DNA of the CDR3 is TGTGCCAGCTACAGGGTAGGGGGTGTTTCACCCCTCCACTTT. It translates to CASYRVGGVSPLHF.